What follows describes a single T cell receptor beta chain. Trimming cost V 10 bases and J 1 base; bases outside gene matches: 12. The CDR3 is made up of 16 amino acids. Per the germline V gene, CDR1 is SGHAT and CDR2 is FQNNGV. These data are taken from a study of blood T cell repertoires in COVID-19. Study overall: Collection of acute and convalescent COVID-19 samples took place in the United States, Italy and Spain. T cells, B-cell-depleted T cells, or PBMCs provided the cDNA or gDNA that served as material.

Original data processing: Cell counts per sample came from amplifying reference gene primers. The protocol was immunoSEQ multiplex PCR, while the TCRdb copy is restricted to in-frame clones and leaves out a portion. V, J and clone size are taken as reported in that table, and D and trimming were inferred from the DNA itself. The sample consists of under 200,000 clones, around nine tenths of them appearing once. The sequenced material came from peripheral blood. This TCR was sampled from a man aged 35 to 55 with active or convalescent COVID-19. This chain uses TRBV11-2 with TRBJ1-1; 10 nucleotides agree with TRBD1. The CDR3 DNA is TGTGCCACCGATAAAGAGGGACAGGGGACGAACACTGAAGCTTTCTTT. Translation gives CATDKEGQGTNTEAFF.